This T cell receptor (beta chain) was captured by sequencing in a study of shared clonotypes between healthy human individuals. CDR1 and CDR2 from the germline V gene are SGDLS and YYNGEE. J gave up 5 bases and V 4 bases, and 11 bases lay outside the gene matches. This CDR3 region has 17 residues. TCRdb's copy holds only in-frame clones and misses some; the assay was immunoSEQ multiplex PCR. Here the sample spans around 200,000 clones, approximately 61% being singletons. This chain links TRBV9 with TRBJ2-3; the match to TRBD2 covers 12 bases. The receptor was isolated from a young man in good health. Sequenced sample: memory CD4+ T cells sorted from blood. Sample subset: CD45RA-negative fraction. The CDR3 coding sequence is TGTGCCAGCAGCCCCGGACTAGCGGGATCCCCTGGAGATACGCAGTATTTT. This sequence encodes CASSPGLAGSPGDTQYF.